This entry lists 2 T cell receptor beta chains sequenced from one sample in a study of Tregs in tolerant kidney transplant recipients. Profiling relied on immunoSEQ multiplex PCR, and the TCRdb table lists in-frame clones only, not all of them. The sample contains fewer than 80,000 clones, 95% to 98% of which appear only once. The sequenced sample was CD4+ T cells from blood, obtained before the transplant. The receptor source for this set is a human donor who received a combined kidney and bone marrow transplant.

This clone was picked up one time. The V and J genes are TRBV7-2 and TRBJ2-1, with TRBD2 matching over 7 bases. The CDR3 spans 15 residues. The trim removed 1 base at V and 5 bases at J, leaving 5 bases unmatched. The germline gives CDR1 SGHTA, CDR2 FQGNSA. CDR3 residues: CASSLGGRMHNEQFF. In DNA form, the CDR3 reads TGTGCCAGCAGCTTAGGCGGGAGAATGCACAATGAGCAGTTCTTC.

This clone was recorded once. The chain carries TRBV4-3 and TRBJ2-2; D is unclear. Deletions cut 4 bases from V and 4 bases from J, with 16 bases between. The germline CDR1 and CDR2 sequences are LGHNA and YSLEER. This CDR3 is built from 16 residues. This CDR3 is CASSLQVYSSTGELFF. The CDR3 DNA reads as TGCGCCAGCAGCCTTCAGGTGTACTCGAGCACCGGGGAGCTGTTTTTT.